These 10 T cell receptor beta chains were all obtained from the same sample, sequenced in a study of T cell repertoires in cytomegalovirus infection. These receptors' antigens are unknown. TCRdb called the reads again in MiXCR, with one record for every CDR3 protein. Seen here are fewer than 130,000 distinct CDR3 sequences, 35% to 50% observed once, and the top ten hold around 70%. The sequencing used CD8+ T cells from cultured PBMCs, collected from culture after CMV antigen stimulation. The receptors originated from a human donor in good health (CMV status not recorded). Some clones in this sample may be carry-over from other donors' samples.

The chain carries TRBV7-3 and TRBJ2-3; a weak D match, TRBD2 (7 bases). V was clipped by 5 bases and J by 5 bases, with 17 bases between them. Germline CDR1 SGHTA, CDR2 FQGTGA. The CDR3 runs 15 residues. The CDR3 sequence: CASSVSGGHGDTQYF. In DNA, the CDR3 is TGTGCCAGCAGCGTATCGGGGGGCCATGGAGATACGCAGTATTTT. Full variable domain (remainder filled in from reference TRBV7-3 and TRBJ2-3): GAGVSQTPSNKVTEKGKYVELRCDPISGHTALYWYRQSLGQGPEFLIYFQGTGAADDSGLPNDRFFAVRPEGSVSTLKIQRTERGDSAVYLCASSVSGGHGDTQYFGPGTRLTVL.

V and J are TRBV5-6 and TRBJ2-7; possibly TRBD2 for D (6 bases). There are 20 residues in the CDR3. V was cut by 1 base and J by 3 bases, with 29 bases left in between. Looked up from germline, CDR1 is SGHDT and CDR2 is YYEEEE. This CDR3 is CASSLLGSGRIYWGDYEQYF. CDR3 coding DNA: TGTGCCAGCAGCTTGCTTGGGTCGGGACGGATCTACTGGGGGGACTACGAGCAGTACTTC. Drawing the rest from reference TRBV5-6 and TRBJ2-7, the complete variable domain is DAGVTQSPTHLIKTRGQQVTLRCSPKSGHDTVSWYQQALGQGPQFIFQYYEEEERQRGNFPDRFSGHQFPNYSSELNVNALLLGDSALYLCASSLLGSGRIYWGDYEQYFGPGTRLTVT.

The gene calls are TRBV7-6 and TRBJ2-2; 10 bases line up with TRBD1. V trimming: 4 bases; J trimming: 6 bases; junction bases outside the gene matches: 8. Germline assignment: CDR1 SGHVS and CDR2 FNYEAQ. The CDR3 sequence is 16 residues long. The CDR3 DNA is TGTGCCAGCAGCTCCCGACAGGGGGCGCAAGCCGGGGAGCTGTTTTTT. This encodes CASSSRQGAQAGELFF.

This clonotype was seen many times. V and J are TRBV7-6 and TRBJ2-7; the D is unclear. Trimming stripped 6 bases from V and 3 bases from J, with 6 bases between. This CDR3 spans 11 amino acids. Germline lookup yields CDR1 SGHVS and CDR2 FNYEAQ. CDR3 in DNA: TGTGCCAGCAGTGATGGCTACGAGCAGTACTTC. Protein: CASSDGYEQYF.

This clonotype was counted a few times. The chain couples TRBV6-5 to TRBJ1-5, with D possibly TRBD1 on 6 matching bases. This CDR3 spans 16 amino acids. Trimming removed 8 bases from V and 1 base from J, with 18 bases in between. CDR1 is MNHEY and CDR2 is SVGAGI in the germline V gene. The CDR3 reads CASGPQGTASNQPQHF. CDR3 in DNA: TGTGCCAGCGGTCCCCAGGGGACCGCGAGCAATCAGCCCCAGCATTTT.

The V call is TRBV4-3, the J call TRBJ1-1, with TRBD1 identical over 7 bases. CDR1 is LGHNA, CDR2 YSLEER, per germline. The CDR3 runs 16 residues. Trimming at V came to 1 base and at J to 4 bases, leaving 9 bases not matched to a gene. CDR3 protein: CASSQAATGLVTEAFF. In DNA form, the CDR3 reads TGCGCCAGCAGCCAAGCTGCGACAGGGCTTGTCACTGAAGCTTTCTTT.

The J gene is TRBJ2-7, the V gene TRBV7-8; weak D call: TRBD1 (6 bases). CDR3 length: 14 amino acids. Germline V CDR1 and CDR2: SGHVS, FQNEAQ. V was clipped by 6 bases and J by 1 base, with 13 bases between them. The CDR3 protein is CASRPGAESYEQYF. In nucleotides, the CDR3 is TGTGCCAGCAGACCAGGGGCGGAGTCCTACGAGCAGTACTTC.

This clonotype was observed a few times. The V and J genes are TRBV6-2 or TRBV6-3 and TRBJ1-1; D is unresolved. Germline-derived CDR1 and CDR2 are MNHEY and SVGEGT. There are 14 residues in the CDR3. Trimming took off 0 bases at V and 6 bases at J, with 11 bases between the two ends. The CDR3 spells CASSYSSGIAEAFF. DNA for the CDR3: TGTGCCAGCAGTTACTCGTCGGGGATCGCTGAAGCTTTCTTT.

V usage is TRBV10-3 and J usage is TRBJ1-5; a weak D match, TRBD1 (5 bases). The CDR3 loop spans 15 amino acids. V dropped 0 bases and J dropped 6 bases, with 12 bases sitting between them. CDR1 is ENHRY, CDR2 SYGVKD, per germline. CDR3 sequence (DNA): TGTGCCATCAGTGAGTCGGGGCTAGGGGTTCAGCCCCAGCATTTT. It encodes CAISESGLGVQPQHF.

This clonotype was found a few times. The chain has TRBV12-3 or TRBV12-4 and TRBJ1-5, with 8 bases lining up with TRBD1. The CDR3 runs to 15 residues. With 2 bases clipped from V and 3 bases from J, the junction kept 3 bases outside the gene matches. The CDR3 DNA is TGTGCCAGCAGTTTACAGGGGGCAAACAATCAGCCCCAGCATTTT. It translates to CASSLQGANNQPQHF.